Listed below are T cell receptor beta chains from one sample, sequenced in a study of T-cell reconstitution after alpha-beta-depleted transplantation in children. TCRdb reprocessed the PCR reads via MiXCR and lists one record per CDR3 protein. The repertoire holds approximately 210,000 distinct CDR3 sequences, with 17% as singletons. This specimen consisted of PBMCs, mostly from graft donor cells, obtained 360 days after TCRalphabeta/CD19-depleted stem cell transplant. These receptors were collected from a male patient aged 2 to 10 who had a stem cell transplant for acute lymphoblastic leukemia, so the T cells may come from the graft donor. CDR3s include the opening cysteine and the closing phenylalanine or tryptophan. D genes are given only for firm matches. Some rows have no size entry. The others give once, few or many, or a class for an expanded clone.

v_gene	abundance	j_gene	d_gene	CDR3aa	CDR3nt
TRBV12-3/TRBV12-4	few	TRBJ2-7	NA	CASRPSHEQYF	TGTGCCAGCAGACCGTCTCACGAGCAGTACTTC
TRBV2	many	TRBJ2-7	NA	CASSELADSYEQYF	TGTGCCAGCAGTGAGTTAGCGGACTCCTACGAGCAGTACTTC
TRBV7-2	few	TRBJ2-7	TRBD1	CASSLGTDPEQYF	TGTGCCAGCAGCCTAGGGACAGACCCCGAGCAGTACTTC
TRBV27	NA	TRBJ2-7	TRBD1	CASSFLNQDRVGYEQYF	TGTGCCAGCAGTTTCTTGAATCAGGACAGGGTCGGCTACGAGCAGTACTTC
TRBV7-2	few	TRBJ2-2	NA	CASSLKEGSGELFF	TGTGCCAGCAGCTTGAAGGAGGGATCCGGGGAGCTGTTTTTT
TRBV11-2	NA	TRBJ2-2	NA	CASSSYRDGIGELFF	TGTGCCAGCAGCTCCTACAGGGACGGGATCGGGGAGCTGTTTTTT
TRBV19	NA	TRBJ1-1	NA	CASREEAMNTEAFF	TGTGCCAGTAGGGAGGAGGCAATGAACACTGAAGCTTTCTTT
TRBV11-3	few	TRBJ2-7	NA	CASSPRAGSSYEQYF	TGTGCCAGCAGCCCGCGGGCGGGTAGCTCCTACGAGCAGTACTTC
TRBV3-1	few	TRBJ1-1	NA	CATGRGGGAVTEAFF	TGTGCCACCGGACGAGGGGGAGGGGCGGTCACTGAAGCTTTCTTT
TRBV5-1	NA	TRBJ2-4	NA	CASSLSTGPKNIQYF	TGCGCCAGCAGCTTGTCGACGGGACCCAAAAACATTCAGTACTTC
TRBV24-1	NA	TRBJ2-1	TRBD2	CATSDLGLREGHNEQFF	TGTGCCACCAGTGATCTGGGGCTTAGGGAGGGCCATAATGAGCAGTTCTTC
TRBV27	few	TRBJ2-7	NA	CASSPTDFPYEQYF	TGTGCCAGCAGCCCAACAGACTTCCCCTACGAGCAGTACTTC
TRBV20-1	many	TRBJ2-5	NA	CSAREQARETQYF	TGCAGTGCTAGAGAGCAGGCCCGCGAGACCCAGTACTTC
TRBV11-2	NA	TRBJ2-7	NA	CASTFILAYEQYF	TGTGCCAGCACCTTCATATTAGCCTACGAGCAGTACTTC
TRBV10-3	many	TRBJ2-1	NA	CAISELKGHEQFF	TGTGCCATCAGTGAGCTAAAGGGGCATGAGCAGTTCTTC
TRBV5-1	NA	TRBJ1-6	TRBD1	CASSLVGAGGTPRSYNSPLHF	TGCGCCAGCAGCTTGGTAGGCGCAGGGGGCACCCCCCGCTCCTATAATTCACCCCTCCACTTT
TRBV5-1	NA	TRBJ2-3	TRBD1	CASSPTGAGADTQYF	TGCGCCAGCAGCCCTACAGGGGCCGGCGCAGATACGCAGTATTTT
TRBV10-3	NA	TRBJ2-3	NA	CAIKSGTSSTDTQYF	TGTGCCATCAAATCTGGGACATCTAGCACAGATACGCAGTATTTT
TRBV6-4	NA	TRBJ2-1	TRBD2	CASSGLAGGPYNEQFF	TGTGCCAGCAGCGGACTAGCGGGGGGGCCATACAATGAGCAGTTCTTC
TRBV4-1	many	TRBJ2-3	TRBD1	CASSQDHRGQADTQYF	TGCGCCAGCAGCCAAGATCACAGGGGGCAGGCAGATACGCAGTATTTT
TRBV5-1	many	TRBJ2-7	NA	CASSLDSSPTYEQYF	TGCGCCAGCAGCTTGGATAGCTCACCCACCTACGAGCAGTACTTC
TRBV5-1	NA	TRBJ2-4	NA	CASSAGVGGYIQYF	TGCGCCAGCAGCGCTGGGGTGGGAGGATACATTCAGTACTTC